The 3 T cell receptor beta chains presented below share a single source sample, sequenced in a study of tumor and adjacent non-tumor tissue in lung cancer. No cell sorting was done before RNA was extracted from the tissue. This non-tumor lung sample came from over 3 cm beyond the tumor edge. Three rounds of nested PCR, following a modified ARM-PCR protocol, produced the TCRbeta library. TCRdb redid the calling of the multiplex PCR reads with MiXCR, one entry per CDR3 protein. The repertoire holds tens of thousands of distinct CDR3 sequences, with under 70% as singletons. Sequencing used distant non-tumor lung tissue. These receptors were collected from a woman aged 45-59 years with non-small cell lung cancer.

Of note for this clonotype: One junction end disagrees with the germline gene, perhaps due to a read error. The V gene is TRBV20-1, the J gene TRBJ2-7; D unresolved. The CDR3 runs to 15 residues. The V gene's germline CDR1 is DFQATT and CDR2 SNEGSKA (reference sequence). CDR3 sequence: CSARDGDLGSHEEYF. Written as DNA, the CDR3 is TGCAGTGCTAGAGATGGAGACCTGGGATCCCACGAGGAGTACTTC.

As regards this clonotype: A single base separates this from a much larger clone, so it may be a read error. The V and J genes are TRBV28 and TRBJ2-2; D is perhaps TRBD2 (6 bases). V shed 6 bases and J shed 7 bases, with 15 bases lying between them. The CDR3 has 14 residues. CDR1 is MDHEN and CDR2 is SYDVKM in the germline V gene. CDR3 bases: TGTGCCAGCAGCTCGGGGCCCGGGGGCGGGGAGCTGTTTTTT. It translates to CASSSGPGGGELFF.

The count of this clonotype is one. The chain joins TRBV28 to TRBJ1-5; D is unclear. Germline V gene data show CDR1 as MDHEN and CDR2 as SYDVKM. With 6 bases removed from V and 6 bases from J, the gap between germline ends came to 15 bases. The length of the CDR3 is 14 residues. CDR3 residues: CASSGGVTSQPQHF. CDR3 nucleotide sequence: TGTGCCAGCAGCGGTGGAGTGACTAGTCAGCCCCAGCATTTT.